Each of the 26 T cell receptor beta chains below was sequenced from the same sample in a study of T cell responses to AZD1222 COVID-19 vaccine. Only in-frame clones appear in the TCRdb table, and some are missing; sequencing was by immunoSEQ multiplex PCR. The sample has some 130,000 clones, roughly 90% seen once. Sequenced material: peripheral blood, taken on day 0 of AZD1222 vaccination. These receptor sequences come from an adult in good health.

V gene TRBV7-3 combines with J gene TRBJ2-1; TRBD2 matches 15 bases. The CDR3 length is 20 residues. Germline lookup yields CDR1 SGHTA and CDR2 FQGTGA. Trimming took 0 bases from V and 0 from J; bases not matched to a gene: 6. DNA for the CDR3: TGTGCCAGCAGCTTAACGGGGACTAGCGGGGGGTATAGCTCCTACAATGAGCAGTTCTTC. It yields the protein CASSLTGTSGGYSSYNEQFF.

The chain is built from TRBV7-9 and TRBJ1-1; D is perhaps TRBD1 (6 bases). V was shortened by 4 bases and J by 2 bases, with 11 bases between the two germline ends. Germline loops: CDR1 SEHNR, CDR2 FQNEAQ (reference sequence). There are 14 residues in the CDR3. CDR3 amino acids: CASSSGTLNTEAFF. In DNA form, the CDR3 reads TGTGCCAGCAGCTCCGGGACACTTAACACTGAAGCTTTCTTT.

This chain joins TRBV7-9 and TRBJ1-1, with 9 bases aligning to TRBD1. The length of the CDR3 is 15 residues. Germline-derived CDR1 and CDR2 are SEHNR and FQNEAQ (reference sequence). With V trimmed by 1 base and J by 10 bases, 10 bases remained unmatched. This chain's CDR3 is CASSLDRDREFLAFF. The CDR3 region has the DNA TGTGCCAGCAGCTTAGATAGGGACAGGGAGTTTCTAGCTTTCTTT. Looking up the rest from reference TRBV7-9 and TRBJ1-1 gives the full variable domain: DTGVSQNPRHKITKRGQNVTFRCDPISEHNRLYWYRQTLGQGPEFLTYFQNEAQLEKSRLLSDRFSAERPKGSFSTLEIQRTEQGDSAMYLCASSLDRDREFLAFFGQGTRLTVV.

The chain is built from TRBV6-6 and TRBJ2-7; 11 nucleotides line up with TRBD2. V lost 6 bases to trimming and J lost 1 base; unmatched junction nucleotides: 5. The germline gives CDR1 MNHNY, CDR2 SVGAGI (reference sequence). The CDR3 loop spans 15 amino acids. CDR3 region: CASRALAGVSYEQYF. CDR3 coding DNA: TGTGCCAGCAGAGCACTAGCGGGGGTATCCTACGAGCAGTACTTC.

V and J are TRBV2 and TRBJ2-7, with D maybe TRBD2 (5 bases). The V end was cut by 6 bases, the J end by 3 bases, with 9 bases between. Per the germline V gene, CDR1 is SNHLY and CDR2 is FYNNEI. The CDR3 covers 12 residues. In DNA, the CDR3 is TGTGCCAGCAGACCGGACTTCTACGAGCAGTACTTC. It codes for CASRPDFYEQYF.

The chain links TRBV7-9 to TRBJ1-4; D not certain. This CDR3 has 14 amino acids. Deletions cut 1 base from V and 7 bases from J, with 10 bases between. Germline CDR1 reads SEHNR; CDR2 reads FQNEAQ (reference sequence). In DNA form, the CDR3 reads TGTGCCAGCAGCTTAGGGACTTCTGGTGAAAAACTGTTTTTT. This translates into CASSLGTSGEKLFF.

The chain links TRBV13 to TRBJ1-1, with D perhaps matching TRBD1 (5 bases). Per germline, CDR1 PRHDT and CDR2 FYEKMQ (reference sequence). This CDR3 spans 13 amino acids. Trimming pared 5 bases from V and 4 bases from J, leaving 11 bases between. The CDR3: CASSPGHRTEAFF. The CDR3, as DNA: TGTGCCAGCAGCCCCGGACACCGCACTGAAGCTTTCTTT. Full variable domain (rest looked up from reference TRBV13 and TRBJ1-1): AAGVIQSPRHLIKEKRETATLKCYPIPRHDTVYWYQQGPGQDPQFLISFYEKMQSDKGSIPDRFSAQQFSDYHSELNMSSLELGDSALYFCASSPGHRTEAFFGQGTRLTVV.

The V gene is TRBV28, the J gene TRBJ2-5; 7 bases fit TRBD1. Germline assignment: CDR1 MDHEN and CDR2 SYDVKM. With 3 bases clipped from V and 2 bases from J, the junction kept 6 bases outside the gene matches. This CDR3 contains 15 residues. The CDR3 here is CASSFPGTEQETQYF. CDR3 bases: TGTGCCAGCAGTTTCCCTGGGACAGAACAAGAGACCCAGTACTTC. The full variable domain, its missing parts supplied by reference TRBV28 and TRBJ2-5, is DVKVTQSSRYLVKRTGEKVFLECVQDMDHENMFWYRQDPGLGLRLIYFSYDVKMKEKGDIPEGYSVSREKKERFSLILESASTNQTSMYLCASSFPGTEQETQYFGPGTRLLVL.

This rearrangement joins TRBV7-2 to TRBJ1-5; D is ambiguous. Between the trimmed V and J ends, which lost 5 bases and 4 bases, there was a span of 12 bases. Per the germline V gene, CDR1 is SGHTA and CDR2 is FQGNSA. The CDR3 runs to 14 residues. CDR3 sequence: CASSPRGRNQPQHF. The CDR3 region has the DNA TGTGCCAGCAGCCCCAGAGGAAGGAATCAGCCCCAGCATTTT.

The V gene is TRBV18, the J gene TRBJ1-5; 7 nucleotides match TRBD1. The CDR3 runs to 15 residues. After removal of 5 bases from V and 2 bases from J, the junction contained 6 bases not matched to a gene. Germline V gives CDR1 KGHSH, CDR2 LQKENI. Here the CDR3 reads CASSGLGGGNQPQHF. CDR3 sequence (DNA): TGTGCCAGCTCAGGGTTAGGGGGCGGCAATCAGCCCCAGCATTTT. Full variable domain (remainder filled in from reference TRBV18 and TRBJ1-5): NAGVMQNPRHLVRRRGQEARLRCSPMKGHSHVYWYRQLPEEGLKFMVYLQKENIIDESGMPKERFSAEFPKEGPSILRIQQVVRGDSAAYFCASSGLGGGNQPQHFGDGTRLSIL.

V and J are TRBV7-2 and TRBJ1-2, with 9 nucleotides matching TRBD1. CDR1 and CDR2 from the germline V gene are SGHTA and FQGNSA. The V segment lost 4 bases and the J segment 3 bases; nucleotides outside the gene matches: 6. The CDR3 totals 15 residues. Written as DNA, the CDR3 is TGTGCCAGCAGCTCCTACAGGGGGCAAGACTATGGCTACACCTTC. Protein: CASSSYRGQDYGYTF. Filled out from reference TRBV7-2 and TRBJ1-2, the complete variable domain reads GAGVSQSPSNKVTEKGKDVELRCDPISGHTALYWYRQSLGQGLEFLIYFQGNSAPDKSGLPSDRFSAERTGGSVSTLTIQRTQQEDSAVYLCASSSYRGQDYGYTFGSGTRLTVV.

The CDR3 is CATKQGNTEAFF. DNA of the CDR3: TGTGCCACCAAACAGGGGAACACTGAAGCTTTCTTT. The chain uses TRBV6-5 and TRBJ1-1, with D possibly matching TRBD1 (6 bases). V gave up 10 bases and J gave up 1 base, with 10 bases separating them. Germline V lookup: CDR1 MNHEY, CDR2 SVGAGI. The CDR3 consists of 12 residues.

This chain uses TRBV4-2 with TRBJ1-2; D remains unclear. CDR1 is LGHNA and CDR2 is YNFKEQ in the germline V gene. V was trimmed by 2 bases and J by 4 bases, leaving 14 bases between them. This CDR3 is built from 15 residues. The CDR3 spells CASSQQNRSPYGYTF. In DNA form, the CDR3 reads TGTGCCAGCAGCCAACAAAACCGGTCGCCCTATGGCTACACCTTC.

This chain joins TRBV7-9 and TRBJ2-7; D may match TRBD1 or TRBD2 (6 bases each). CDR1 SEHNR and CDR2 FQNEAQ come from the germline V gene (reference sequence). V gave up 5 bases and J gave up 5 bases, with 13 bases separating them. The CDR3 extends over 13 amino acids. The chain's CDR3 is CASSPSGAHEQYF. CDR3 in DNA: TGTGCCAGCAGCCCCTCGGGGGCCCACGAGCAGTACTTC.

This chain joins TRBV6-5 and TRBJ1-1, with a weak D call TRBD1 (6 bases). From germline, CDR1 is MNHEY and CDR2 SVGAGI. The CDR3 has 14 residues. V was cut by 7 bases and J by 2 bases, with 14 bases left in between. The CDR3 DNA reads as TGTGCCAGCAACCCGACAGGAGACAACACTGAAGCTTTCTTT. Amino acids: CASNPTGDNTEAFF.

This chain links TRBV7-9 with TRBJ1-2; no firm D call. The germline V and J ends were trimmed by 8 bases and 8 bases, with 12 bases remaining between them. The CDR3 sequence is 11 residues long. From germline, CDR1 is SEHNR and CDR2 FQNEAQ (reference sequence). CDR3 nucleotides: TGTGCCAGCGGGCTGGGTGGAGGCTACACCTTC. It codes for CASGLGGGYTF.

The chain is built from TRBV20-1 and TRBJ2-7; D may match TRBD1 or TRBD2 (5 bases each). Trimming removed 3 bases at V and 3 bases at J, with 24 bases between. Germline V gene sequence: CDR1 DFQATT, CDR2 SNEGSKA (reference sequence). The CDR3 has 17 residues. This CDR3 is CSASIRRGGYPNYEQYF. In DNA form, the CDR3 reads TGCAGTGCTAGTATCCGGCGTGGGGGTTATCCTAACTACGAGCAGTACTTC.

The chain recombines TRBV9 with TRBJ2-1; weak D call: TRBD2 (5 bases). Germline V gene sequence: CDR1 SGDLS, CDR2 YYNGEE. Trimming took off 3 bases at V and 1 base at J, with 14 bases between the two ends. This CDR3 has 16 amino acids. The CDR3 protein is CASSDPGFLSYNEQFF. The CDR3 coding sequence is TGTGCCAGCAGCGACCCGGGGTTCCTATCCTACAATGAGCAGTTCTTC. The full variable domain, rest sourced from reference TRBV9 and TRBJ2-1, is DSGVTQTPKHLITATGQRVTLRCSPRSGDLSVYWYQQSLDQGLQFLIQYYNGEERAKGNILERFSAQQFPDLHSELNLSSLELGDSALYFCASSDPGFLSYNEQFFGPGTRLTVL.

This clone was seen a few times. The chain is built from TRBV5-6 and TRBJ2-5; TRBD2 matches 10 bases. The V gene's germline CDR1 is SGHDT and CDR2 YYEEEE. V was pared by 4 bases and J by 1 base, with 7 bases of the junction left unmatched. The CDR3 spans 16 residues. CDR3 nucleotide sequence: TGTGCCAGCAGCCGCAAGCGGACTAGCGGCCAAGAGACCCAGTACTTC. Translated: CASSRKRTSGQETQYF.

This sequence joins TRBV28 and TRBJ2-7; D unclear. The CDR3 covers 15 residues. The germline CDR1 and CDR2 sequences are MDHEN and SYDVKM. Trimming left V 7 bases short and J 5 bases short, with 21 bases between. CDR3 sequence reads: CASTRTGPGAHEQYF. For the CDR3, the DNA is TGTGCCAGCACCCGGACCGGGCCTGGCGCCCACGAGCAGTACTTC.

The chain links TRBV6-5 to TRBJ1-5; the D gene is possibly TRBD1 (5 bases). CDR3 length: 14 residues. Germline loops: CDR1 MNHEY, CDR2 SVGAGI. Trimming took 8 bases from V and 7 from J, leaving 18 bases between them. The CDR3 spells CASQISGDGQPQHF. In nucleotides, the CDR3 is TGTGCCAGCCAAATTTCGGGGGACGGCCAGCCCCAGCATTTT.

CDR3 coding DNA: TGTGCCAGCAGCCAAACAGGGGTTTATGGCTACACCTTC. Translating gives CASSQTGVYGYTF. V gene TRBV5-4 combines with J gene TRBJ1-2; 7 nucleotides line up with TRBD1. The CDR3 runs to 13 residues. Germline V gene lookup returns CDR1 SGHNT and CDR2 YYREEE (reference sequence). V lost 4 bases to trimming and J lost 5 bases; unmatched junction nucleotides: 5.

This chain connects TRBV6-5 to TRBJ1-5; D is undetermined. The CDR3 is 13 residues long. V was clipped by 5 bases and J by 0 bases, with 5 bases between them. Germline CDR1 MNHEY, CDR2 SVGAGI. CDR3 DNA sequence: TGTGCCAGCAGTCCAATTAGCAATCAGCCCCAGCATTTT. This codes for CASSPISNQPQHF.

This chain links TRBV6-6 with TRBJ2-7, with D perhaps matching TRBD1 or TRBD2 (5 bases each). This CDR3 region has 16 residues. The V and J ends lost 0 bases and 1 base respectively, with 13 bases between them. Germline V gene lookup returns CDR1 MNHNY and CDR2 SVGAGI (reference sequence). CDR3 loop: CASSYSVGRESYEQYF. The DNA of the CDR3 is TGTGCCAGCAGTTACTCGGTTGGCAGGGAGTCCTACGAGCAGTACTTC.

This clone was seen only once. The chain has TRBV11-2 and TRBJ1-6; weak D call: TRBD1 (6 bases). This CDR3 contains 14 residues. V was clipped by 1 base and J by 5 bases, with 6 bases between them. The germline V gene encodes CDR1 SGHAT and CDR2 FQNNGV. CDR3 residues: CASSLGTDNSPLHF. The CDR3 nucleotides read TGTGCCAGCAGCTTAGGGACAGATAATTCACCCCTCCACTTT.

The chain carries TRBV28 and TRBJ2-2; TRBD2 aligns across 7 bases. After removal of 3 bases from V and 5 bases from J, the junction contained 12 bases not matched to a gene. Germline CDR1 reads MDHEN; CDR2 reads SYDVKM. CDR3 length: 17 amino acids. CDR3: CASSFFLSGIGTGELFF. The CDR3 nucleotides are TGTGCCAGCAGTTTTTTCTTAAGCGGGATAGGTACCGGGGAGCTGTTTTTT.